The subject of this entry is one TCR beta chain. The CDR3 spans 17 residues. CDR1 and CDR2 (germline): PRHDT, FYEKMQ (reference sequence). J was trimmed by 6 bases and V by 5 bases; bases with no gene match: 9. Produced via immunoSEQ multiplex PCR; TCRdb's table is partial and in-frame only. The profile shows about 88,000 clones, 88% of them singletons. These data are taken from a study of blood T cell repertoires in COVID-19. Input material: peripheral blood. This receptor was identified in a man older than 75 with acute or convalescent COVID-19. This chain joins TRBV13 and TRBJ2-2, with TRBD2 matching 13 bases. The CDR3 is CASSGSGLAGYSGELFF. CDR3 coding DNA: TGTGCCAGCAGCGGATCGGGACTAGCGGGGTACTCCGGGGAGCTGTTTTTT.